This TCR beta chain was captured by sequencing in a study of long-term antiretroviral therapy in people with HIV. Study background: The earliest samples came about a decade before the 2015 immediate-ART recommendation. Study observations and caveats: Specimens of blood were obtained during about 2004 to 2017, possibly under older ART regimens. Repertoires with HIV possessed tighter CDR3 length spans than those of controls.

In the case of this clone: Its antigen is not known.

The assay, immunoSEQ v3.0, was run at survey level. Assay: immunoSEQ multiplex PCR; the TCRdb copy retains only in-frame clones and omits some. The sample comprises about 26,000 clones, about 80% of which are singletons, and roughly 5% rests with the top ten. V lost 4 bases and J lost 0, with 7 bases in between. CDR3 length: 13 amino acids. Germline values: CDR1 SGHRS, CDR2 YFSETQ. Treatment for all HIV-infected participants took place in the United States. The chain has TRBV5-1 and TRBJ2-5, with D unresolved. The clonotype comes from a woman aged 30 to 39 with HIV. The sequenced sample was unsorted PBMCs, obtained 1.1 years before starting antiretroviral therapy. DNA of the CDR3: TGCGCCAGCAGCGGATCGTACCAAGAGACCCAGTACTTC. Protein: CASSGSYQETQYF.